The clone carrying this T cell receptor beta chain was seen a single time. Assay used: immunoSEQ multiplex PCR; TCRdb lists only in-frame clones, some missing. The sample consists of around 70,000 clones, roughly 92% of them appearing once. The V gene's germline CDR1 is MNHEY and CDR2 SVGAGI. The CDR3 is 14 amino acids. Trimming stripped 8 bases from V and 1 base from J, with 14 bases between. The data were obtained in a study of T cell changes during pregnancy in multiple sclerosis. The TCR comes from a female donor with multiple sclerosis, enrolled in a pregnancy study. The chain joins TRBV6-5 to TRBJ2-5, with D perhaps TRBD2 (6 bases). The sequences come from peripheral blood, collected before pregnancy. As DNA, the CDR3 is TGTGCCAGCCGGTCCTTGGAGGGCCAAGAGACCCAGTACTTC. This translates into CASRSLEGQETQYF.